This TCR beta chain was identified in a study of control samples from healthy donors and cancer patients. The CDR3 has 16 residues. Germline V gene lookup returns CDR1 PRHDT and CDR2 FYEKMQ (reference sequence). The ends lost 5 bases at V and 0 bases at J; junction bases unmatched: 9. The method was immunoSEQ multiplex PCR; TCRdb's version includes in-frame clones alone and lacks a portion of them. The table shows some 130,000 clones, with around 93% occurring only once. This clone was observed once. The rearrangement links TRBV13 to TRBJ1-1; 7 bases map to TRBD1. Input material: PBMCs. The TCR comes from a man in his fifties with head and neck cancer. In DNA, the CDR3 is TGTGCCAGCAGCCCCTCCGGGACAGTCATGAACACTGAAGCTTTCTTT. Encoded protein: CASSPSGTVMNTEAFF.